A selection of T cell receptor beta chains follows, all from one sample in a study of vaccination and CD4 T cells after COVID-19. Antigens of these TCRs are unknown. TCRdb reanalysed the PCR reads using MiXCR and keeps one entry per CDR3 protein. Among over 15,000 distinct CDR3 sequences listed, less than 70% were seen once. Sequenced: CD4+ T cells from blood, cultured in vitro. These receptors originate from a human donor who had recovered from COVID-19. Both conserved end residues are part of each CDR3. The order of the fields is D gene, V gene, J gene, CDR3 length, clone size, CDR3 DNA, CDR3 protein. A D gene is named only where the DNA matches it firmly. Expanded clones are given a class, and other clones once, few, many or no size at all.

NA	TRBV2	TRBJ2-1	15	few	TGTGCCAGCAGTACCATCGGAGGGATCTTGGATGAGCAGTTCTTC	CASSTIGGILDEQFF
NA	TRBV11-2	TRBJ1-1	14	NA	TGTGCCAGCAGCCGAGCTACGATGGGCACTGAAGCTTTCTTT	CASSRATMGTEAFF
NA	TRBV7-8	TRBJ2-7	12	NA	TGTGCCAGCAGCGTCCTGTGGGGAGAGCAGTACTTC	CASSVLWGEQYF
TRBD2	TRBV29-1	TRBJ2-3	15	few	TGCAGCGTTGTCTTCGGCGGGAGGGCCGCAGATACGCAGTATTTT	CSVVFGGRAADTQYF
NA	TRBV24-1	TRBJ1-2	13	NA	TGTGCCACCAGTGATCCAACAGGGTATGGCTACACCTTC	CATSDPTGYGYTF
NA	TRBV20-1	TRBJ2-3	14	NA	TGCAGTGCTAGTCGACCCCTTAGCACAGATACGCAGTATTTT	CSASRPLSTDTQYF
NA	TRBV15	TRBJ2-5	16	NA	TGTGCCACCAGCAGAGATCTTCAAAGGGGCTGGGAGACCCAGTACTTC	CATSRDLQRGWETQYF
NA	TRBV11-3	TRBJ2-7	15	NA	TGTGCCAGCAGCGCCGCCGGTTGGCAGGCCTACGAGCAGTACTTC	CASSAAGWQAYEQYF
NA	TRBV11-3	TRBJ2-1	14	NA	TGTGCCAGCAGCTTAGTGGGAACCTACAATGAGCAGTTCTTC	CASSLVGTYNEQFF
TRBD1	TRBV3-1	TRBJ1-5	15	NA	TGTGCCAGCAGCCAAGGGACAGGGGGATATCAGCCCCAGCATTTT	CASSQGTGGYQPQHF